These 2 T cell receptor beta chains were sequenced from one sample in a study of T cell responses to AZD1222 COVID-19 vaccine. TCRdb's copy holds only in-frame clones and misses some; the assay was immunoSEQ multiplex PCR. The table shows about 170,000 clones, with around 89% occurring only once. The source material was peripheral blood, sampled 28 days after the second dose of the MenACWY control vaccine. The receptors stem from an adult who received the MenACWY meningococcal vaccine as a control.

J is TRBJ2-5 and V is TRBV7-9; D unresolved. Germline CDR1 is SEHNR and CDR2 is FQNEAQ (reference sequence). V was clipped by 5 bases and J by 5 bases, with 3 bases between them. The CDR3 runs to 10 residues. DNA of the CDR3: TGTGCCAGCAGCCGGGAGACCCAGTACTTC. It encodes CASSRETQYF. The full variable domain, rest sourced from reference TRBV7-9 and TRBJ2-5, is DTGVSQNPRHKITKRGQNVTFRCDPISEHNRLYWYRQTLGQGPEFLTYFQNEAQLEKSRLLSDRFSAERPKGSFSTLEIQRTEQGDSAMYLCASSRETQYFGPGTRLLVL.

CDR3 DNA: TGCAGCGTGGCCGGGGGACTAGCAAGAGGCGATGAGCAGTTCTTC. Protein sequence: CSVAGGLARGDEQFF. The chain combines TRBV29-1 with TRBJ2-1; 9 nucleotides match TRBD2. The junction had 14 bases not matched to a gene; V was cut back by 6 bases and J by 8 bases. Germline loops: CDR1 SQVTM, CDR2 ANQGSEA. The CDR3 has 15 residues.